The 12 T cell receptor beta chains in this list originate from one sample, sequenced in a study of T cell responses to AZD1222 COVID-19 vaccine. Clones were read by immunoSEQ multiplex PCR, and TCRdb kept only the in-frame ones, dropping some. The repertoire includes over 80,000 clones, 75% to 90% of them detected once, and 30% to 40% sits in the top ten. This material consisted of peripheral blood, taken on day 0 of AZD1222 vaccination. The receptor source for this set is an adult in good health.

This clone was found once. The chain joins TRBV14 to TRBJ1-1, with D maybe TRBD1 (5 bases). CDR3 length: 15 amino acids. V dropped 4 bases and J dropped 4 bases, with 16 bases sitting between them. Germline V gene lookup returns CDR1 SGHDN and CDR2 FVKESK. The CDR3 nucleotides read TGTGCCAGCAGCCTAACCCCGGGGGGTAGCACTGAAGCTTTCTTT. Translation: CASSLTPGGSTEAFF.

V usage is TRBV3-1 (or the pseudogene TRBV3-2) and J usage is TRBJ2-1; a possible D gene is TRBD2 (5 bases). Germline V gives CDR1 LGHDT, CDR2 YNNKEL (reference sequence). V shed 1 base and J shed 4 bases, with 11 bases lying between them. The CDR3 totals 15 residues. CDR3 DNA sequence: TGTGCCAGCAGCCAAGCGGGGTATCTTTACAATGAGCAGTTCTTC. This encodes CASSQAGYLYNEQFF.

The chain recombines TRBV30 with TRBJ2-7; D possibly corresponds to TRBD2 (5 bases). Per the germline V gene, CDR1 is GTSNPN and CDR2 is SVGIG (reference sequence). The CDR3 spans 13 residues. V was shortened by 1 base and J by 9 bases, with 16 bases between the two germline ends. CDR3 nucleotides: TGTGCCTGGAGTGGGGCTAGCAGTAAGGGGCAGTACTTC. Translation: CAWSGASSKGQYF.

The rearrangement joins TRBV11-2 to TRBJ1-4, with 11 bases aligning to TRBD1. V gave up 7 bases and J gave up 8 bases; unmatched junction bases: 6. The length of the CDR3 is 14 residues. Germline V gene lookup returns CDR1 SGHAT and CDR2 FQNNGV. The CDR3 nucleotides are TGTGCCAGCAACCCCGGGACAGGGGGGGAAAAACTGTTTTTT. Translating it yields CASNPGTGGEKLFF. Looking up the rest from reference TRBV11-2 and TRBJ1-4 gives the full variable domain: EAGVAQSPRYKIIEKRQSVAFWCNPISGHATLYWYQQILGQGPKLLIQFQNNGVVDDSQLPKDRFSAERLKGVDSTLKIQPAKLEDSAVYLCASNPGTGGEKLFFGSGTQLSVL.

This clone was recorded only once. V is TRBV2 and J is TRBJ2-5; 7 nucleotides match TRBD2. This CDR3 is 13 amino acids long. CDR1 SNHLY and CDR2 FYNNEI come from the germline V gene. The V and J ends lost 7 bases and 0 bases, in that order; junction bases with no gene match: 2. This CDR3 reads CASNGGYQETQYF. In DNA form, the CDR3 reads TGTGCCAGCAACGGGGGGTACCAAGAGACCCAGTACTTC.

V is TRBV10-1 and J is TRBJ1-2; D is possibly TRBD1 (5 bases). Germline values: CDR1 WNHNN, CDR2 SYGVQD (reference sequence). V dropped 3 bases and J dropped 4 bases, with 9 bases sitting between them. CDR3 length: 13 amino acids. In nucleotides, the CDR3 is TGCGCCAGCAGTGAATCAGGGTTCTATGGCTACACCTTC. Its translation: CASSESGFYGYTF.

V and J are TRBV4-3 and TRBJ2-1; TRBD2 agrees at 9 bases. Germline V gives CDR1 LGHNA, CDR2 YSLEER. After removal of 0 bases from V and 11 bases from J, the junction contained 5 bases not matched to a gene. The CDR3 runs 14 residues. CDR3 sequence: CASSQERSGRQQFF. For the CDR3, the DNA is TGCGCCAGCAGCCAAGAGAGGAGCGGGAGGCAGCAGTTCTTC.

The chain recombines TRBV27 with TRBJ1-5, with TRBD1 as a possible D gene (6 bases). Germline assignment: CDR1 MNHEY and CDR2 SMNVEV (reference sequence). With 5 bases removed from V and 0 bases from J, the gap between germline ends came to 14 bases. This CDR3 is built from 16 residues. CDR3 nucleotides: TGTGCCAGCAGTCTCAGGGGAAGGGATAGCAATCAGCCCCAGCATTTT. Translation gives CASSLRGRDSNQPQHF.

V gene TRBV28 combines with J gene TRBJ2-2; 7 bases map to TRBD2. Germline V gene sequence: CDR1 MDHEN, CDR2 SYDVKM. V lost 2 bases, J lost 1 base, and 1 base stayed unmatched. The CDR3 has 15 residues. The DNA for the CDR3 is TGTGCCAGCAGTTTACTAGCGGAGAACACCGGGGAGCTGTTTTTT. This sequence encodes CASSLLAENTGELFF. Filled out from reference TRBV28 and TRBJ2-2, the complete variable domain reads DVKVTQSSRYLVKRTGEKVFLECVQDMDHENMFWYRQDPGLGLRLIYFSYDVKMKEKGDIPEGYSVSREKKERFSLILESASTNQTSMYLCASSLLAENTGELFFGEGSRLTVL.

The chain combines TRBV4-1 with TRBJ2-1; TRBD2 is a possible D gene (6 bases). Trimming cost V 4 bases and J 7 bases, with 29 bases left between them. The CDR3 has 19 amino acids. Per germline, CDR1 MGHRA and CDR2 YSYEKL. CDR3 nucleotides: TGCGCCAGCAGCCCGGGACTGAACCGGGCCCTCCTGCGGGCGAATGAGCAGTTCTTC. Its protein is CASSPGLNRALLRANEQFF.

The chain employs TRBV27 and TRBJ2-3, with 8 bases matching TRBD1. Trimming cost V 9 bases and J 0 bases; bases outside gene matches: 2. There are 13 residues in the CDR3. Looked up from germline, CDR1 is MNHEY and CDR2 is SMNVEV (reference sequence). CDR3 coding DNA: TGTGCCAGTCGGACAGGGAGCACAGATACGCAGTATTTT. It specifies CASRTGSTDTQYF.

In DNA, the CDR3 is TGTGCCAGCAGCTTAACCGTGAACACTGAAGCTTTCTTT. Translated: CASSLTVNTEAFF. The rearrangement links TRBV7-3 to TRBJ1-1, with D hard to call. The germline V and J ends were trimmed by 0 bases and 0 bases, with 2 bases remaining between them. This CDR3 contains 13 residues. Germline CDR1 SGHTA, CDR2 FQGTGA.